This T cell receptor beta chain was documented in a study of blood T cell repertoires in COVID-19. About the research overall: Sample material is recorded as cDNA or gDNA derived from T cells, B-cell-depleted T cells, or PBMCs.

The V and J ends lost 1 base and 6 bases, in that order; junction bases with no gene match: 5. This CDR3 region has 17 residues. Repertoires were generated with immunoSEQ multiplex PCR, while TCRdb's copy carries only in-frame clones and drops some. The data show some 270,000 clones, roughly 89% seen once. Sequenced sample: peripheral blood. The chain combines TRBV23-1 with TRBJ1-6; 11 bases map to TRBD1. TRBV23-1 is given ORF status, its function remaining uncertain. This sequence originates from a woman in her forties who had recovered from COVID-19. CDR3 loop: CASSQCTGTGGNSPLHF. The CDR3 region has the DNA TGCGCCAGCAGTCAATGTACTGGGACAGGGGGTAATTCACCCCTCCACTTT.